This TCR beta chain was profiled in a study of blood T cell repertoires in COVID-19. In the original processing: By means of reference gene primer amplification, nucleated cell counts were estimated. Using immunoSEQ multiplex PCR, the repertoire was profiled, and TCRdb retains in-frame clones only, with some absent. That table furnishes V, J and clone size, whereas the DNA furnished D and trimming. The sample lists some 300,000 clones; approximately 91% were seen once. V gave up 6 bases and J gave up 5 bases, with 19 bases separating them. The CDR3 is 15 residues long. Germline V CDR1 and CDR2: MDHEN, SYDVKM.

This sequence was found in a woman in her 30s who had been exposed to COVID-19. The chain couples TRBV28 to TRBJ1-2; no firm D call. Sequenced: PBMCs or T cells enriched from blood (not recorded which). CDR3 sequence: CASSARIRGTYGYTF. The CDR3 nucleotides read TGTGCCAGCAGCGCCCGGATTCGGGGTACATATGGCTACACCTTC.